These 22 T cell receptor beta chains came from one sample sequenced in a study of T cell responses to AZD1222 COVID-19 vaccine. Profiling relied on immunoSEQ multiplex PCR, and the TCRdb table lists in-frame clones only, not all of them. The sample carries fewer than 110,000 clones, about nine tenths recorded once. Specimen: peripheral blood, collected 28 days after the second AZD1222 dose. The receptors shown here come from an adult who received the AZD1222 COVID-19 vaccine.

The chain links TRBV12-3 or TRBV12-4 to TRBJ2-7; unclear D gene. Trimming removed 8 bases from V and 4 bases from J, with 12 bases in between. The CDR3 runs to 12 residues. The CDR3 protein is CASSTRAYEQYF. CDR3 DNA sequence: TGTGCCAGCTCGACGCGCGCATACGAGCAGTACTTC.

This rearrangement joins TRBV3-1 (or the pseudogene TRBV3-2) to TRBJ2-7; 11 bases match TRBD1. The length of the CDR3 is 15 residues. J lost 3 bases, V lost 2 bases, and 3 bases had no gene match. In germline, CDR1 is LGHDT, CDR2 YNNKEL (reference sequence). The CDR3 loop reads CASSQRGTGGYEQYF. CDR3 in DNA: TGTGCCAGCAGCCAACGCGGGACAGGGGGCTACGAGCAGTACTTC.

V and J are TRBV7-6 and TRBJ2-1; no firm D call. The CDR3 is made up of 14 amino acids. V was shortened by 4 bases and J by 4 bases, with 11 bases between the two germline ends. Germline loops: CDR1 SGHVS, CDR2 FNYEAQ. The CDR3 region has the DNA TGTGCCAGCAGCTCTCCAATTCAGTACAATGAGCAGTTCTTC. Its protein product is CASSSPIQYNEQFF.

The gene calls are TRBV19 and TRBJ1-3; the D gene is possibly TRBD1 (5 bases). The CDR3 is 14 residues long. V was clipped by 8 bases and J by 1 base, with 12 bases between them. Germline V CDR1 and CDR2: LNHDA, SQIVND (reference sequence). The CDR3 nucleotides are TGTGCCAGTGGACCAGGGTTATCTGGAAACACCATATATTTT. Translating it yields CASGPGLSGNTIYF.

This rearrangement joins TRBV23-1 to TRBJ1-3; D is ambiguous. TRBV23-1 is classed as an ORF, of uncertain function. This CDR3 spans 15 amino acids. V lost 0 bases and J lost 8, with 14 bases in between. The CDR3 reads CASSQSIESRHTIYF. For the CDR3, the DNA is TGCGCCAGCAGTCAATCGATCGAATCTCGGCACACCATATATTTT.

This chain connects TRBV5-1 to TRBJ1-2, with D tentatively TRBD1 (6 bases). CDR3 length: 13 amino acids. Per the germline V gene, CDR1 is SGHRS and CDR2 is YFSETQ. Trimming pared 0 bases from V and 6 bases from J, leaving 9 bases between. The CDR3 sequence: CASSLEGGNGYTF. CDR3 nucleotide sequence: TGCGCCAGCAGCTTGGAGGGGGGAAATGGCTACACCTTC.

The chain carries TRBV19 and TRBJ2-7, with D possibly TRBD1 on 6 matching bases. The CDR3 runs 12 residues. The V gene lost 2 bases and the J gene lost 4 bases, with 6 bases spanning the gap. Germline V gene data show CDR1 as LNHDA and CDR2 as SQIVND (reference sequence). The CDR3 region is CASSIRGYEQYF. DNA of the CDR3: TGTGCCAGTAGTATAAGGGGGTACGAGCAGTACTTC.

This chain links TRBV4-1 with TRBJ2-7; D unclear. V was pared by 0 bases and J by 4 bases, with 10 bases between. The CDR3 covers 14 residues. CDR1 and CDR2 from the germline V gene are MGHRA and YSYEKL. CDR3 sequence: CASSQDPDGYEQYF. The CDR3 bases are TGCGCCAGCAGCCAAGATCCGGACGGTTACGAGCAGTACTTC.

The chain couples TRBV4-1 to TRBJ1-1; a weak D match, TRBD1 (5 bases). CDR1 is MGHRA, CDR2 YSYEKL, per germline. Trimming pared 2 bases from V and 4 bases from J, leaving 8 bases between. CDR3 length: 13 amino acids. The CDR3 loop reads CASSQQGITEAFF. As DNA, the CDR3 is TGCGCCAGCAGCCAACAGGGTATCACTGAAGCTTTCTTT.

The chain has TRBV27 and TRBJ2-7, with 9 bases that match TRBD2. Losses at the gene ends were 5 bases for V and 5 bases for J; bases not matched to a gene: 10. This CDR3 is 15 amino acids long. Germline V gene lookup returns CDR1 MNHEY and CDR2 SMNVEV (reference sequence). For the CDR3, the DNA is TGTGCCAGCAGTAACCTCGCGGGACTAGCCGACGAGCAGTACTTC. The encoded protein is CASSNLAGLADEQYF.

The genes are TRBV15 and TRBJ2-7, with D possibly being TRBD1 (7 bases). The V and J ends lost 4 bases and 3 bases respectively, with 13 bases between them. Germline V CDR1 and CDR2: LNHNV, YYDKDF (reference sequence). CDR3 length: 14 residues. The DNA for the CDR3 is TGTGCCACCAGCATCGGGCAGGGGGGCTACGAGCAGTACTTC. It translates to CATSIGQGGYEQYF.

The chain carries TRBV19 and TRBJ1-2, with D possibly TRBD1 on 6 matching bases. The ends were cut back, 7 bases at V and 5 bases at J, with 20 bases in the middle. Germline CDR1 LNHDA, CDR2 SQIVND (reference sequence). CDR3 length: 15 amino acids. Written as DNA, the CDR3 is TGTGCCAGTAACGGACAGCTTCTTTTACGGTATGGCTACACCTTC. It specifies CASNGQLLLRYGYTF.

The chain has TRBV5-4 and TRBJ1-6; D is unresolved. The V end was cut by 0 bases, the J end by 3 bases, with 7 bases between. The CDR3 length is 15 residues. The germline V gene has CDR1 SGHNT and CDR2 YYREEE (reference sequence). The CDR3 bases are TGTGCCAGCAGCTTGGGGGCACTCTATAATTCACCCCTCCACTTT. This gives the protein CASSLGALYNSPLHF.

This chain links TRBV27 with TRBJ1-6, with TRBD1 identical over 9 bases. V shed 5 bases, J shed 0 bases, and the junction held 11 bases outside the gene matches. The CDR3 extends over 19 amino acids. In germline, CDR1 is MNHEY, CDR2 SMNVEV (reference sequence). CDR3 residues: CASSPQDRGLSSYNSPLHF. As DNA, the CDR3 is TGTGCCAGCAGTCCGCAGGACAGGGGCTTGAGCTCCTATAATTCACCCCTCCACTTT.

The V gene is TRBV19, the J gene TRBJ2-7; TRBD1 matches 8 bases. J was trimmed by 3 bases and V by 4 bases; bases with no gene match: 8. This CDR3 contains 15 residues. The germline V gene has CDR1 LNHDA and CDR2 SQIVND (reference sequence). The CDR3 sequence is CASSKPGQGLYEQYF. The CDR3 DNA reads as TGTGCCAGTAGTAAACCCGGACAGGGACTCTACGAGCAGTACTTC.

The chain has TRBV2 and TRBJ1-1; no clear D. Germline V gives CDR1 SNHLY, CDR2 FYNNEI. The CDR3 contains 11 residues. Trimming took off 1 base at V and 5 bases at J, with 2 bases between the two ends. CDR3 residues: CASSEVTEAFF. For the CDR3, the DNA is TGTGCCAGCAGTGAAGTTACTGAAGCTTTCTTT.

This clone was counted between two and nine times. The V call is TRBV19, the J call TRBJ1-1; TRBD1 aligns across 8 bases. The CDR3 contains 14 residues. The J segment lost 5 bases and the V segment lost 4 bases, leaving 6 bases of the junction unmatched. CDR1 is LNHDA, CDR2 SQIVND, per germline (reference sequence). The CDR3 sequence is CASSTGTGRTEAFF. The CDR3 region has the DNA TGTGCCAGTAGTACCGGGACAGGAAGGACTGAAGCTTTCTTT.

The V call is TRBV27, the J call TRBJ1-2; TRBD1 aligns across 10 bases. The ends lost 4 bases at V and 8 bases at J; junction bases unmatched: 10. Germline CDR1 reads MNHEY; CDR2 reads SMNVEV (reference sequence). The CDR3 runs 15 residues. In DNA form, the CDR3 reads TGTGCCAGCAGTTCCCCCTGGACAGGGGGAGGCGGCTACACCTTC. It codes for CASSSPWTGGGGYTF.

There are a few counts of this clone. This chain joins TRBV20-1 and TRBJ2-1; D call uncertain. This CDR3 is built from 10 residues. V was shortened by 5 bases and J by 3 bases, with 2 bases between the two germline ends. CDR1 is DFQATT and CDR2 is SNEGSKA in the germline V gene (reference sequence). The CDR3 DNA is TGCAGTGCTGTCTACAATGAGCAGTTCTTC. Its translation: CSAVYNEQFF.

J is TRBJ1-2 and V is TRBV29-1; 12 bases match TRBD1. The V and J ends lost 7 bases and 8 bases, in that order; junction bases with no gene match: 11. Germline loops: CDR1 SQVTM, CDR2 ANQGSEA. The CDR3 totals 14 residues. The DNA for the CDR3 is TGCAGCGCCTTGGCGGGACAGGGGGCACAAGGCTACACCTTC. Residues: CSALAGQGAQGYTF. Drawing the rest from reference TRBV29-1 and TRBJ1-2, the complete variable domain is SAVISQKPSRDICQRGTSLTIQCQVDSQVTMMFWYRQQPGQSLTLIATANQGSEATYESGFVIDKFPISRPNLTFSTLTVSNMSPEDSSIYLCSALAGQGAQGYTFGSGTRLTVV.

This clone was seen a handful of times. This chain joins TRBV6-5 and TRBJ2-1; 7 positions match TRBD1. CDR1 is MNHEY and CDR2 is SVGAGI in the germline V gene. After removal of 7 bases from V and 8 bases from J, the junction contained 8 bases not matched to a gene. CDR3 length: 13 residues. CDR3 sequence reads: CASNRQGIYEQFF. CDR3 DNA: TGTGCCAGCAATAGACAGGGAATTTATGAGCAGTTCTTC.

The chain has TRBV30 and TRBJ1-2, with 9 positions matching TRBD1. Germline V gene sequence: CDR1 GTSNPN, CDR2 SVGIG (reference sequence). CDR3 length: 13 amino acids. J lost 8 bases, V lost 4 bases, and 8 bases had no gene match. Here the CDR3 reads CAWTPQGARGYTF. In DNA, the CDR3 is TGTGCCTGGACCCCACAGGGGGCGCGGGGCTACACCTTC.